The 10 T cell receptor beta chains below were found in one sample sequenced in a study of T cell clonotyping in hematopoietic cell transplantation. Time point defined: recipient sample about 28 days before transplant, after cytoreduction. Assay used: immunoSEQ multiplex PCR; TCRdb lists only in-frame clones, some missing. The data show about 36,000 clones, roughly 94% seen once. The starting material was peripheral blood mononuclear cells, obtained before stem cell transplant. The receptors shown here come from a man aged 35 to 55 with chronic myeloid leukemia. Some clones in this sample may be carry-over from other donors' samples.

The chain recombines TRBV11-1 with TRBJ2-5; D possibly matches TRBD1 or TRBD2 (6 bases each). The CDR3 length is 16 residues. The V gene lost 2 bases and the J gene lost 0 bases, with 13 bases spanning the gap. CDR1 is SGHAT and CDR2 is FQDESV in the germline V gene (reference sequence). This CDR3 reads CASSLLGGPYQETQYF. CDR3 in DNA: TGTGCCAGCAGCTTATTGGGGGGCCCGTACCAAGAGACCCAGTACTTC.

The sample holds one count of this clone. The gene calls are TRBV15 and TRBJ1-4; 7 positions agree with TRBD1. The germline gives CDR1 LNHNV, CDR2 YYDKDF (reference sequence). V shed 5 bases and J 6 bases; nucleotides not matched to a gene: 6. This CDR3 spans 14 amino acids. In DNA, the CDR3 is TGTGCCACCAGCCCCGGGACAGCGTATGAAAAACTGTTTTTT. Its translation: CATSPGTAYEKLFF.

The J gene is TRBJ1-2, the V gene TRBV11-2; TRBD1 is a possible D gene (6 bases). Germline CDR1 SGHAT, CDR2 FQNNGV. This CDR3 spans 15 amino acids. Trimming took 5 bases from V and 7 from J, leaving 20 bases between them. In nucleotides, the CDR3 is TGTGCCAGCAGCCCCACCGGGGGCGCGGGTCTTGGCTACACCTTC. Translating it yields CASSPTGGAGLGYTF.

The gene calls are TRBV9 and TRBJ2-3; 7 bases agree with TRBD2. The V and J ends lost 4 bases and 5 bases, in that order; junction bases with no gene match: 7. The CDR3 totals 14 residues. CDR1 and CDR2 from the germline V gene are SGDLS and YYNGEE. The CDR3 loop reads CASSSRLAGDTQYF. The CDR3 DNA reads TGTGCCAGCAGCTCGCGACTAGCTGGAGATACGCAGTATTTT.

V usage is TRBV29-1 and J usage is TRBJ1-1; D is ambiguous. Looked up from germline, CDR1 is SQVTM and CDR2 is ANQGSEA. There are 12 residues in the CDR3. Trimming took off 5 bases at V and 0 bases at J, with 7 bases between the two ends. The CDR3 sequence: CSVMAVNTEAFF. The DNA of the CDR3 is TGCAGCGTTATGGCCGTGAACACTGAAGCTTTCTTT. Full variable domain (missing parts from reference TRBV29-1 and TRBJ1-1): SAVISQKPSRDICQRGTSLTIQCQVDSQVTMMFWYRQQPGQSLTLIATANQGSEATYESGFVIDKFPISRPNLTFSTLTVSNMSPEDSSIYLCSVMAVNTEAFFGQGTRLTVV.

This chain uses TRBV10-2 with TRBJ1-2; TRBD1 matches 7 bases. The CDR3 spans 13 residues. Germline-derived CDR1 and CDR2 are WSHSY and SAAADI. J gave up 8 bases and V 5 bases, and 8 bases lay outside the gene matches. The CDR3 DNA follows: TGCGCCAGCAGTCCTCAGGGGGTAGGGGGCTACACCTTC. Residues: CASSPQGVGGYTF.

This rearrangement joins TRBV10-2 to TRBJ1-5; D is unresolved. V gave up 8 bases and J gave up 5 bases, with 19 bases separating them. Germline CDR1 WSHSY, CDR2 SAAADI. The CDR3 is made up of 15 amino acids. CDR3 nucleotide sequence: TGCGCCAGCCGAGACATGGGCCGGGTTGATCAGCCCCAGCATTTT. Amino acids: CASRDMGRVDQPQHF.

The gene calls are TRBV7-6 and TRBJ2-7; D may be TRBD1 (6 bases). V was trimmed by 4 bases and J by 3 bases, leaving 13 bases between them. The CDR3 is 14 residues long. CDR1 is SGHVS, CDR2 FNYEAQ, per germline. The CDR3 region is CASSSGQGFYEQYF. CDR3 DNA sequence: TGTGCCAGCAGCTCGGGGCAGGGGTTCTACGAGCAGTACTTC. Looking up the rest from reference TRBV7-6 and TRBJ2-7 gives the full variable domain: GAGVSQSPRYKVTKRGQDVALRCDPISGHVSLYWYRQALGQGPEFLTYFNYEAQQDKSGLPNDRFSAERPEGSISTLTIQRTEQRDSAMYRCASSSGQGFYEQYFGPGTRLTVT.

The chain couples TRBV5-6 to TRBJ2-1; 8 bases match TRBD1. Per germline, CDR1 SGHDT and CDR2 YYEEEE. Unmatched junction bases numbered 3, after V lost 0 bases and J lost 4 bases. The CDR3 sequence is 15 residues long. The CDR3 protein is CASSLAGQAYNEQFF. In nucleotides, the CDR3 is TGTGCCAGCAGCTTGGCGGGACAGGCTTACAATGAGCAGTTCTTC.

The chain links TRBV6-6 to TRBJ2-7; 10 bases match TRBD2. V lost 2 bases and J lost 2; bases outside the gene matches: 6. The CDR3 runs to 16 residues. In germline, CDR1 is MNHNY, CDR2 SVGAGI (reference sequence). The DNA of the CDR3 is TGTGCCAGCAGTTACGCCGCTAGCGGGGGAACCTACGAGCAGTACTTC. Translating gives CASSYAASGGTYEQYF.